These 8 T cell receptor beta chains were all obtained from the same sample, sequenced in a study of T-cell memory formation after mild COVID-19 (dated by TCRdb to 2020 to 2023). The method was 5' RACE. The sequencer was an Illumina NovaSeq 6000. Through fastp at Q25 and MiXCR, TCRdb rebuilt clones from the public reads, retaining in-frame beta chains. A single entry per CDR3 protein holds the most common genes and DNA from its merged rows. The sample profile shows 470,000 or so distinct CDR3 sequences; 20% of them were found once. The biggest ten clones account for roughly 8% of the sample. Source material: PBMCs or a T cell subset sorted from them (not recorded which). All receptors derive from an adult woman who had mild COVID-19 (a few samples of this study predate the infection). The sample titles of this study are shuffled in the database, so cell type and time point are left out; the donor was told from shared clones.

This rearrangement joins TRBV27 to TRBJ1-2; 9 nucleotides match TRBD1. Trimming cost V 5 bases and J 1 base; bases outside gene matches: 11. Germline values: CDR1 MNHEY, CDR2 SMNVEV (reference sequence). The CDR3 sequence is 17 residues long. CDR3 DNA: TGTGCCAGCAGTCTCCGGACAGGGGTGGGGTTTAACTATGGCTACACCTTC. Residues: CASSLRTGVGFNYGYTF.

The table lists this clonotype with a few counts. The V call is TRBV4-1, the J call TRBJ2-3; D is ambiguous. V gave up 4 bases and J gave up 0 bases, with 8 bases separating them. Germline CDR1 MGHRA, CDR2 YSYEKL. This CDR3 spans 14 amino acids. The CDR3 reads CASSPMSSTDTQYF. For the CDR3, the DNA is TGCGCCAGCAGCCCCATGTCTAGCACAGATACGCAGTATTTT.

This CDR3 is CASNDRGVNTEAFF. The CDR3 DNA follows: TGCGCCAGTAATGACAGGGGCGTGAACACTGAAGCTTTCTTT. The chain employs TRBV5-1 and TRBJ1-1; 8 nucleotides align to TRBD1. Per the germline V gene, CDR1 is SGHRS and CDR2 is YFSETQ. Trimming removed 8 bases from V and 0 bases from J; junction bases left unmatched: 6. The CDR3 is 14 amino acids. Full variable domain (rest looked up from reference TRBV5-1 and TRBJ1-1): KAGVTQTPRYLIKTRGQQVTLSCSPISGHRSVSWYQQTPGQGLQFLFEYFSETQRNKGNFPGRFSGRQFSNSRSEMNVSTLELGDSALYLCASNDRGVNTEAFFGQGTRLTVV.

The chain carries TRBV6-5 and TRBJ2-3; D not certain. The CDR3 contains 15 residues. Trimming pared 2 bases from V and 0 bases from J, leaving 9 bases between. Germline V gene data show CDR1 as MNHEY and CDR2 as SVGAGI. The DNA of the CDR3 is TGTGCCAGCAGTTACCAGACGACCAGCACAGATACGCAGTATTTT. The encoded protein is CASSYQTTSTDTQYF.

In its sample, this clonotype was seen a few times. This chain uses TRBV19 with TRBJ2-2, with D uncertain. Trimming cost V 3 bases and J 7 bases, with 3 bases left between them. CDR1 and CDR2 (germline): LNHDA, SQIVND (reference sequence). The CDR3 sequence is 11 residues long. The CDR3 loop is CASSMIGELFF. The DNA of the CDR3 is TGTGCCAGTAGTATGATCGGGGAGCTGTTTTTT.

This chain links TRBV6-2 or TRBV6-3 with TRBJ1-5, with unresolved D. Germline V gives CDR1 MNHEY, CDR2 SVGEGT. CDR3 length: 14 residues. V lost 2 bases and J lost 4, with 9 bases in between. The CDR3 loop is CASSYLGANQPQHF. DNA of the CDR3: TGTGCCAGCAGTTACCTAGGCGCGAATCAGCCCCAGCATTTT.

This clonotype was recorded a few times. The V call is TRBV7-6, the J call TRBJ2-7; 9 bases map to TRBD2. The CDR3 extends over 13 amino acids. The ends lost 6 bases at V and 5 bases at J; junction bases unmatched: 5. Germline V gives CDR1 SGHVS, CDR2 FNYEAQ. As DNA, the CDR3 is TGTGCCAGCAGTAGCGGGAGAGGCGACGAGCAGTACTTC. Translating it yields CASSSGRGDEQYF.

This clonotype was observed a single time. The chain is built from TRBV12-3 or TRBV12-4 and TRBJ1-5; D remains ambiguous. The CDR3 has 16 residues. Trimming stripped 7 bases from V and 4 bases from J, with 20 bases between. The CDR3 here is CASIRKGGLVNQPQHF. CDR3 nucleotide sequence: TGTGCCAGCATCCGAAAGGGAGGGTTAGTGAATCAGCCCCAGCATTTT.